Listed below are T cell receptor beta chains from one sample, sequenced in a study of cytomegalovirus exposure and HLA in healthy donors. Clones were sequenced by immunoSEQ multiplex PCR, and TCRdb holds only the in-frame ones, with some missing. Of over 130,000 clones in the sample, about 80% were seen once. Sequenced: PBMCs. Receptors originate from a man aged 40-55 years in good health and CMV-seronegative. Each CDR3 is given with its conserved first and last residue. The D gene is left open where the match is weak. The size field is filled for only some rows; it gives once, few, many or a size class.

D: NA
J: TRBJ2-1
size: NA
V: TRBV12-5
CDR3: CASGLWGDYNEQFF
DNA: TGTGCTAGTGGGCTTTGGGGGGACTACAATGAGCAGTTCTTC

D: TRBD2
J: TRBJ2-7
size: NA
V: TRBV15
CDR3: CATSKRPGLATSYEQYF
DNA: TGTGCCACCAGCAAAAGACCGGGACTAGCGACTTCCTACGAGCAGTACTTC

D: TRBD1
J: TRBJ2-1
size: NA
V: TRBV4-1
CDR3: CASSPGTAYNEQFF
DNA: TGCGCCAGCAGCCCAGGGACAGCCTACAATGAGCAGTTCTTC

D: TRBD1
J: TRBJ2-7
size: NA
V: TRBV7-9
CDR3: CASSLPKGTGDDEQYF
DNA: TGTGCCAGCAGCTTACCCAAGGGGACAGGGGACGACGAGCAGTACTTC

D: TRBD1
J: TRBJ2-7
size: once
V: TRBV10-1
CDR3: CASSDPRTGHYEQYF
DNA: TGCGCCAGCAGTGATCCCCGGACAGGACACTACGAGCAGTACTTC

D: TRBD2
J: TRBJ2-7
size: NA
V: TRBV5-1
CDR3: CASTEISGRAYEQYF
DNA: TGCGCCAGCACCGAAATTAGCGGGAGGGCGTACGAGCAGTACTTC

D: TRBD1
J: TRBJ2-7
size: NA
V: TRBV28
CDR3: CASSLRDSFSAYEQYF
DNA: TGTGCCAGCAGTTTACGGGACAGTTTCTCTGCCTACGAGCAGTACTTC

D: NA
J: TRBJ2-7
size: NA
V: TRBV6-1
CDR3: CASSLIGLDFYEQYF
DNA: TGTGCCAGCAGTCTTATCGGACTGGATTTTTACGAGCAGTACTTC

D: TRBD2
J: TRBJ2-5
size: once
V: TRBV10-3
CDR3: CAISVGSGGEETQYF
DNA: TGTGCCATCAGTGTGGGTAGCGGGGGGGAAGAGACCCAGTACTTC

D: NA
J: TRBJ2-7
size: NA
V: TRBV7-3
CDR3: CASSPGLVSYEQYF
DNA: TGTGCCAGCAGCCCTGGACTTGTTTCCTACGAGCAGTACTTC

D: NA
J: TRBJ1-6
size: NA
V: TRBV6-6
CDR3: CASSYSSHSPLHF
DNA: TGTGCCAGCAGTTACTCGAGTCATTCACCCCTCCACTTT

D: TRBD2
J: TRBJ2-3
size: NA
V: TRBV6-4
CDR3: CASSGTSGGADTQYF
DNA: TGTGCCAGCAGTGGGACTAGCGGGGGGGCCGATACGCAGTATTTT

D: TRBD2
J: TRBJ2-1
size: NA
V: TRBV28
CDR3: CASLGLAGVGAHEQFF
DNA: TGTGCCAGCCTAGGACTAGCGGGAGTTGGGGCCCATGAGCAGTTCTTC

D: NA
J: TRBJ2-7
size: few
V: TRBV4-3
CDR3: CASSQDRNSAYEQYF
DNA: TGCGCCAGCAGCCAGGACAGAAACTCAGCCTACGAGCAGTACTTC

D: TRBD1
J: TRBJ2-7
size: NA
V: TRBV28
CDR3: CASSWDRGHEQYF
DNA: TGTGCCAGCAGTTGGGACAGGGGGCACGAGCAGTACTTC

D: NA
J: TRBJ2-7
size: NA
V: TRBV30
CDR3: CAWSQQGYGQYF
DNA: TGTGCCTGGAGTCAACAGGGCTACGGGCAGTACTTC

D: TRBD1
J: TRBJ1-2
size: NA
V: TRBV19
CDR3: CASSRGQGPYYGYTF
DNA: TGTGCCAGTAGTCGGGGACAGGGGCCTTACTATGGCTACACCTTC

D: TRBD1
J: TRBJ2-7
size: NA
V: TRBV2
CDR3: CASSRDRGSYEQYF
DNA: TGTGCCAGCAGCCGGGACAGGGGCTCCTACGAGCAGTACTTC

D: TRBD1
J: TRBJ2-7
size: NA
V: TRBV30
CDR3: CAWSVDRGRYEQYF
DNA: TGTGCCTGGAGTGTCGACAGGGGGCGATACGAGCAGTACTTC

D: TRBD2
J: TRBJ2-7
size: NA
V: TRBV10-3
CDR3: CAITAGLEANEQYF
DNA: TGTGCCATCACGGCGGGACTAGAGGCTAACGAGCAGTACTTC

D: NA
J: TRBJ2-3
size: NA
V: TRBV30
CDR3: CAWSVLPDTQYF
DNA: TGTGCCTGGAGTGTACTCCCAGATACGCAGTATTTT

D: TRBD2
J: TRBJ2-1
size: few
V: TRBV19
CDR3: CASSILIAGGPRNEQFF
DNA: TGTGCCAGTAGTATCCTGATAGCGGGAGGGCCTAGGAATGAGCAGTTCTTC

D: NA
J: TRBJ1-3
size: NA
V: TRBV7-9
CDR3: CSSSLAQLTGFSGNTIYF
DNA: TGTTCCAGCAGCTTAGCGCAGCTGACAGGATTCTCTGGAAACACCATATATTTT

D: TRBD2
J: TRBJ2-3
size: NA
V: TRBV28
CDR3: CASSLLAGYTDTQYF
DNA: TGTGCCAGCAGTTTGCTAGCGGGGTACACAGATACGCAGTATTTT

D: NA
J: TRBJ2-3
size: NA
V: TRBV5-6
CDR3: CASSLSVSDTQYF
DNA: TGTGCCAGCAGCTTGTCCGTTTCAGATACGCAGTATTTT

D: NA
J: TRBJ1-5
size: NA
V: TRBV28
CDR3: CASSQTHGWTGQPQHF
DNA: TGTGCCAGCAGCCAAACACACGGTTGGACTGGTCAGCCCCAGCATTTT

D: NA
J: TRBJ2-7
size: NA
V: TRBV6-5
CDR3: CASSPPGQREQYF
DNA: TGTGCCAGCAGTCCGCCGGGACAACGCGAGCAGTACTTC

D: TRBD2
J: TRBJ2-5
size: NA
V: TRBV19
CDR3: CASSGAGRETQYF
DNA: TGTGCCAGTAGCGGCGCCGGGAGGGAGACCCAGTACTTC

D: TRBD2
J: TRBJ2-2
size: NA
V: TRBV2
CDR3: CASSDTSGGEVGELFF
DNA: TGTGCCAGCAGTGATACTAGCGGGGGGGAGGTCGGGGAGCTGTTTTTT

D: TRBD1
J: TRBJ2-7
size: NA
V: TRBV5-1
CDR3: CASSPSTGTGTYEQYF
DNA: TGCGCCAGCTCCCCATCTACCGGGACAGGGACCTACGAGCAGTACTTC

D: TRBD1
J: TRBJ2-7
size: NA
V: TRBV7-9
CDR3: CASSTPGQGSYEQYF
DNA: TGTGCCAGCAGCACCCCGGGACAGGGGTCCTACGAGCAGTACTTC

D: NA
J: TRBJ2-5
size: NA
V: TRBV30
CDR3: CAWKEQGAGETQYF
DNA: TGTGCCTGGAAGGAGCAGGGAGCGGGAGAGACCCAGTACTTC

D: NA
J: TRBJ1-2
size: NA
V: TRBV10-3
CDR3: CAINRDGLFYGYTF
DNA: TGTGCCATCAACCGGGACGGACTATTCTATGGCTACACCTTC